This TCR beta chain was observed in a study of blood T cell repertoires in COVID-19. In the study overall: Samples representing acute and convalescent COVID-19 were sourced from the United States, Italy and Spain. Nucleic acid was either cDNA or gDNA, and it came from T cells, B-cell-depleted T cells, or PBMCs.

Source study methods: Quantification of nucleated cells was approximated via reference gene primer amplification. Only in-frame clones appear in the TCRdb table, and some are missing; sequencing was by immunoSEQ multiplex PCR. V, J and clone size were drawn from that table, and D and trimming were deduced from the DNA. Among approximately 200,000 clones, 75% to 90% were seen once, and the ten largest hold approximately 5.4%. V dropped 5 bases and J dropped 4 bases, with 11 bases sitting between them. Germline assignment: CDR1 SGHAT and CDR2 FQNNGV. This CDR3 spans 13 amino acids. This clone was observed many times.

The V and J genes are TRBV11-2 and TRBJ2-5; D remains ambiguous. The clonotype was recovered from a human donor in a cohort sampled during active COVID-19. Sequencing used peripheral blood. The CDR3 loop reads CASSRRSVETQYF. DNA of the CDR3: TGTGCCAGCAGCCGCAGGTCCGTAGAGACCCAGTACTTC.